This is a list of T cell receptor beta chains from one sample in a study of tumor-infiltrating lymphocytes in localized non-small cell lung cancer. Measured with immunoSEQ multiplex PCR; TCRdb has only the in-frame clones, and not every one. The sample consists of under 15,000 clones, around 76% of them appearing once. Sequencing input: lung tumor tissue. The source of these receptors is a human donor with non-small cell lung cancer. Each CDR3 is given with its conserved first and last residue. The D gene is left open where the match is weak. A row's size may be missing; if present it is once, few, many or a size class.

TRBV7-9	15	TRBD1	TRBJ2-7	.	TGTGCCAGCAGCACTTATGACAGGGGGGCCTACGAGCAGTACTTC	CASSTYDRGAYEQYF
TRBV6-6	14	.	TRBJ1-5	.	TGTGCCAGCAGAGGACATAATAGCAATCAGCCCCAGCATTTT	CASRGHNSNQPQHF
TRBV27	14	.	TRBJ2-1	.	TGTGCCAGCAGTCCGTGGACAGAGAACAATGAGCAGTTCTTC	CASSPWTENNEQFF
TRBV6-1	14	TRBD1	TRBJ1-1	.	TGTGCCAGCAGTCGACAGGGGGGGACCTCTGAAGCTTTCTTT	CASSRQGGTSEAFF
TRBV19	13	.	TRBJ1-1	.	TGTGCCAGTAGTGAAAGGGACACCCGGAAAGCTTTCTTT	CASSERDTRKAFF
TRBV11-2	17	TRBD2	TRBJ2-1	.	TGTGCCAGCAGCTTATCCCTGACTAGCGGGACCTACAATGAGCAGTTCTTC	CASSLSLTSGTYNEQFF
TRBV7-9	15	TRBD1	TRBJ1-1	.	TGTGCCAGCAGCCCCGGACAGGGTATGAACACTGAAGCTTTCTTT	CASSPGQGMNTEAFF
TRBV10-2	14	TRBD2	TRBJ2-1	once	TGCGCCAGCAGGACTAGCGGGGGGTCGGATGAGCAGTTCTTC	CASRTSGGSDEQFF
TRBV18	16	TRBD2	TRBJ2-2	.	TGTGCCAGCTCACCACGACTAGCGGATAACACCGGGGAGCTGTTTTTT	CASSPRLADNTGELFF
TRBV11-3	18	TRBD1	TRBJ1-4	.	TGTGCCAGCAGCTTATTCGCCCAAGGGGGCCGCTTTATGGAAAAACTGTTTTTT	CASSLFAQGGRFMEKLFF
TRBV5-4	18	TRBD2	TRBJ2-3	.	TGTGCCAGCAGCTTAAGGTGGTTAGGGGCGGGGGACACAGATACGCAGTATTTT	CASSLRWLGAGDTDTQYF
TRBV19	16	.	TRBJ1-6	.	TGTGCCAGCACCAAGACCGGAGGATCCTATAATTCACCCCTCCACTTT	CASTKTGGSYNSPLHF
TRBV19	14	TRBD1	TRBJ1-2	.	TGTGCCAGTATGAATACAGGGGCCTTCTATGGCTACACCTTC	CASMNTGAFYGYTF
TRBV5-1	15	TRBD1	TRBJ2-2	.	TGCGCCAGCAGCCCGGCGGGACAGGGTAACGGGGAGCTGTTTTTT	CASSPAGQGNGELFF
TRBV5-6	19	TRBD2	TRBJ2-1	.	TGTGCCAGCAGCTCAGGGACTACTAGCTCCTGGTTCTCCTACAATGAGCAGTTCTTC	CASSSGTTSSWFSYNEQFF
TRBV10-2	16	.	TRBJ1-1	.	TGCGCGTCTACGGTGTGGGGCTTAGGGTCATACAGTGAAGCTTTCTTT	CASTVWGLGSYSEAFF
TRBV5-1	15	TRBD2	TRBJ2-5	.	TGCGCCAGCGGGCACAGCGGGGGGGACCGAGAGACCCAGTACTTC	CASGHSGGDRETQYF
TRBV7-2	14	.	TRBJ2-7	.	TGTGCCAGCAGCCGAACGGACGGCCTTTACGAGCAGTACTTC	CASSRTDGLYEQYF
TRBV7-2	16	TRBD2	TRBJ2-7	once	TGTGCCAGCAGCTTAAGTTTTGTGACTAGCGACTACGAGCAGTACTTC	CASSLSFVTSDYEQYF
TRBV5-4	16	TRBD2	TRBJ2-3	.	TGTGCCAGCAGCTTGGATCTAGCGGGGAGCACAGATACGCAGTATTTT	CASSLDLAGSTDTQYF
TRBV7-9	14	.	TRBJ1-3	.	TGTGCCAGCAGTTCAGGGAGCTCTGGAAACACCATATATTTT	CASSSGSSGNTIYF
TRBV10-2	17	TRBD2	TRBJ2-3	.	TGCGCCAGCAGTGAGGCCCAGGGACTAGCGGCCTCTTGTACGCAGTATTTT	CASSEAQGLAASCTQYF
TRBV29-1	12	TRBD1	TRBJ1-2	.	TGCAGCGCCGGACAGGGGGAAGGTGGCTACACCTTC	CSAGQGEGGYTF
TRBV7-2	15	.	TRBJ2-1	.	TGTGCCAGCAGCTTAGCAGGGTGGAGTAGAAATGAGCAGTTCTTC	CASSLAGWSRNEQFF
TRBV10-3	17	.	TRBJ1-1	.	TGTGCCATCAGACGAGCCGCACACAGGTCGGAGAACACTGAAGCTTTCTTT	CAIRRAAHRSENTEAFF
TRBV6-1	13	.	TRBJ1-6	.	TGTGCCAGCAGTCCCGAGGGGCCGCGATCCCTCCACTTT	CASSPEGPRSLHF
TRBV7-9	15	TRBD1	TRBJ2-7	few	TGTGCCAGCAGCTTAGGGACAGGCGGGTCCTACGAGCAGTACTTC	CASSLGTGGSYEQYF
TRBV9	12	.	TRBJ1-4	once	TGTGCCAGCAGCGGGAGGAAACGGGAACTGTTTTTT	CASSGRKRELFF
TRBV7-2	12	.	TRBJ2-1	few	TGTGCCAGCAGCTTGGACTTGGGTGAGCAGTTCTTC	CASSLDLGEQFF
TRBV7-8	17	TRBD1	TRBJ1-2	.	TGTGCCAGCAGCCCTCTAAGGGGGACAGGGTGGAACTATGGCTACACCTTC	CASSPLRGTGWNYGYTF
TRBV7-6	15	TRBD1	TRBJ1-3	few	TGTGCCAGCAGCCGACAGGGCGCCTCTGGAAACACCATATATTTT	CASSRQGASGNTIYF
TRBV4-1	17	.	TRBJ1-2	few	TGCGCCAGCAGCCAAGATGCCTCGGGGCCTCCACACTATGGCTACACCTTC	CASSQDASGPPHYGYTF
TRBV7-9	14	.	TRBJ1-4	few	TGTGCCAGCAGCTTAGCTACAACTAATGAAAAACTGTTTTTT	CASSLATTNEKLFF
TRBV29-1	14	TRBD1	TRBJ1-2	once	TGCAGCGTTGAAGAGTTAAGGGGGCCCGATGGCTACACCTTC	CSVEELRGPDGYTF
TRBV15	16	TRBD2	TRBJ2-5	.	TGTGCCACCAGCAGAGATCCGCCTAGCGGGAGACAGACCCAGTACTTC	CATSRDPPSGRQTQYF
TRBV6-6	14	.	TRBJ2-5	.	TGTGCCAGCAGGCAGGCCCCCGGGACGGAGACCCAGTACTTC	CASRQAPGTETQYF
TRBV2	13	.	TRBJ1-1	.	TGTGCCAGCAGTGTCGTCGGGGACTCCGAAGCTTTCTTT	CASSVVGDSEAFF
TRBV5-4	16	TRBD2	TRBJ2-5	.	TGTGCCAGCAGCGAACGACTAGCGGGGGAGGCGGAGACCCAGTACTTC	CASSERLAGEAETQYF
TRBV2	11	.	TRBJ1-1	.	TGTGCCAGCAGTGCGGACAGAATAGCTTTCTTT	CASSADRIAFF
TRBV6-5	15	.	TRBJ1-1	once	TGTGCCAGCAGTTACCCGACAGAGATGAACACTGAAGCTTTCTTT	CASSYPTEMNTEAFF
TRBV5-1	15	.	TRBJ2-1	once	TGCGCCAGCGGCAAGCGTCCCCAAACCTACAATGAGCAGTTCTTC	CASGKRPQTYNEQFF
TRBV18	14	.	TRBJ1-3	.	TGTGCCAGCTCACCAATAAGCTCTGGAAACACCATATATTTT	CASSPISSGNTIYF
TRBV15	15	TRBD2	TRBJ2-3	.	TGTGCCACCAGCGGACTAGCGGGGTCCACAGATACGCAGTATTTT	CATSGLAGSTDTQYF
TRBV2	14	TRBD1	TRBJ2-7	few	TGTGCCAGCAGTCGACAGGGGGAATCCTACGAGCAGTACTTC	CASSRQGESYEQYF